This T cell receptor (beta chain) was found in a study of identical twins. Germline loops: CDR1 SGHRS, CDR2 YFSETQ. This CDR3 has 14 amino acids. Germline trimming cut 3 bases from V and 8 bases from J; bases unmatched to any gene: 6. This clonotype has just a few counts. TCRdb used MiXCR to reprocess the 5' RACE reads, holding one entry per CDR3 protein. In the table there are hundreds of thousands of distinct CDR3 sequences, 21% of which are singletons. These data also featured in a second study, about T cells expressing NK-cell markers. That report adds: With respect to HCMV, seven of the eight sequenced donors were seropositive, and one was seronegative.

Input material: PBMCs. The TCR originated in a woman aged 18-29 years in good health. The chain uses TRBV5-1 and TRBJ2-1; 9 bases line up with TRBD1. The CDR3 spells CASSWGTGFDEQFF. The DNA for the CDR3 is TGCGCCAGCAGCTGGGGGACAGGGTTCGATGAGCAGTTCTTC.